The clone carrying this TCR beta chain has a handful of counts. Its cognate antigen is unknown. TCR alpha and beta CDR3 regions were amplified from RNA using iRepertoire nested multiplex PCR. Input was roughly 100-450 ng of tissue mRNA or PBMC total RNA. TCRdb re-called the multiplex PCR reads through MiXCR, storing one row per CDR3 protein. The repertoire holds about 130,000 distinct CDR3 sequences, with approximately 23% as singletons. This CDR3 contains 15 residues. Germline lookup yields CDR1 SQVTM and CDR2 ANQGSEA. Trimming took 4 bases from V and 1 from J, leaving 14 bases between them. This sample is part of a study of glioma-infiltrating T cells. Study observations and caveats: Above-expected tissue-blood divergence occurred in all gliomas, most in low-grade ones. Tissue and blood shared very few CDR3 sequences.

The chain combines TRBV29-1 with TRBJ2-1; the D is unclear. Source material: glioma tissue, nonneoplastic brain tissue, or PBMCs (not recorded which). This TCR was recovered from a human donor with low-grade glioma or glioblastoma, undergoing nonglioma brain surgery, or in good health (not recorded which). CDR3 loop: CSVGIAPSSYNEQFF. CDR3 DNA sequence: TGCAGCGTTGGGATCGCCCCAAGTTCCTACAATGAGCAGTTCTTC.